Reported below is one T cell receptor beta chain. Its antigen is not identified. These data belong to a study of cytomegalovirus exposure and HLA in healthy donors. Study-wide points: On later analysis, the bulk of CMV-associated TCR beta chains appeared to be HLA-restricted. Later analysis placed DRB1 highest and HLA-C lowest in TCR association rates, which differed by HLA locus. Rarity marked most TCR sequences, yet some public TCRs occurred in many donors. CMV serostatus was the sole immune exposure information available.

V lost 0 bases and J lost 6, with 12 bases in between. Germline V lookup: CDR1 SGHNT, CDR2 YENEEA. The CDR3 contains 15 residues. The PCR used 60 Vbeta and 13 Jbeta primers. Assay used: immunoSEQ multiplex PCR; TCRdb lists only in-frame clones, some missing. The data show under 300,000 clones, around two thirds seen once. Sequencing used PBMCs. The receptor comes from a female donor in good health and CMV-seronegative. The chain employs TRBV11-3 and TRBJ2-1, with D maybe TRBD2 (6 bases). The DNA of the CDR3 is TGTGCCAGCAGCTTAGAGTTCGTGACTAGCAATGAGCAGTTCTTC. It yields the protein CASSLEFVTSNEQFF.